This T cell receptor beta chain was sequenced during a study of T cell responses to AZD1222 COVID-19 vaccine. This table comes from immunoSEQ multiplex PCR, and its TCRdb copy is limited to in-frame clones, with some not included. In the table there are about 97,000 clones, around 87% of which are singletons. The CDR3 is 11 residues long. V lost 6 bases to trimming and J lost 8 bases, with 7 bases between them. Germline V gene sequence: CDR1 MNHEY, CDR2 SMNVEV (reference sequence). A word on this clone: The antigen remains unidentified.

The study pooled second doses at about 4 or about 12 weeks. General study points: In all cases, repertoires were sampled only after the peak T cell response. Most donors were white British and more were female, and clonal diversity was possibly underestimated.

The chain combines TRBV27 with TRBJ2-2; D unclear. This TCR was sampled from an adult who received the AZD1222 COVID-19 vaccine. The source was peripheral blood, collected 28 days after the second AZD1222 dose. DNA for the CDR3: TGTGCCAGCAGACTCTCGGGGGAGCTGTTTTTT. It is translated as CASRLSGELFF.